This is a list of T cell receptor beta chains from one sample in a study of a mutant IDH1 vaccine in newly diagnosed glioma. Here immunoSEQ multiplex PCR was the method, and the copy in TCRdb shows in-frame clones only, minus some. The profile shows nearly 55,000 clones, under 90% of them singletons. Antigen specificity for these receptors is unknown. This specimen consisted of PBMCs, obtained from a glioma patient whose treatment included an IDH1 peptide vaccine. The receptors shown here come from a woman under 30 with glioma. Both conserved end residues are part of each CDR3. Fields, in order: J gene, V gene, clone size, D gene, CDR3 DNA, CDR3 protein. The D gene is left open where the match is weak. Not every row has a clone size; where given, it reads once, few, many or a size class.

j_call: TRBJ1-2; v_call: TRBV27; clone_size: .; d_call: .; cdr3_nt: TGTGCCAGCAGATCCCCAGGGGTCGCGAGCTATGGCTACACCTTC; cdr3_aa: CASRSPGVASYGYTF
j_call: TRBJ2-7; v_call: TRBV7-2; clone_size: .; d_call: .; cdr3_nt: TGTGCCAGCAGCTTAGTCGGACTCCAAGCCAACGAGCAGTACTTC; cdr3_aa: CASSLVGLQANEQYF
j_call: TRBJ2-7; v_call: TRBV4-1; clone_size: .; d_call: .; cdr3_nt: TGCGCCAGCAGCCAAGATATGAACAGGGTGGGCGAGCAGTACTTC; cdr3_aa: CASSQDMNRVGEQYF
j_call: TRBJ2-5; v_call: TRBV6-1; clone_size: .; d_call: TRBD2; cdr3_nt: TGTGCCAGCACCGAGGGGAGGGAAGGAGCCACCCAGTACTTC; cdr3_aa: CASTEGREGATQYF
j_call: TRBJ1-2; v_call: TRBV5-4; clone_size: .; d_call: TRBD1; cdr3_nt: TGTGCCAGCAGCCCCCTTTCAGGGGGCCTTAACTATGGCTACACCTTC; cdr3_aa: CASSPLSGGLNYGYTF
j_call: TRBJ1-1; v_call: TRBV11-3; clone_size: .; d_call: .; cdr3_nt: TGTGCCAGCGGGCGACAGGCTATTTCCTTCTTT; cdr3_aa: CASGRQAISFF
j_call: TRBJ1-1; v_call: TRBV2; clone_size: .; d_call: TRBD1; cdr3_nt: TGTGCCAGCAGTAACAACAGGGGGTCTAACACTGAGGCTTTCTTT; cdr3_aa: CASSNNRGSNTEAFF
j_call: TRBJ2-1; v_call: TRBV6-1; clone_size: once; d_call: TRBD1; cdr3_nt: TGTGCCAGCAGTGAAGCGGGGTGGGGAGGACAGGGGAAAGAGAATGAGCAGTTCTTC; cdr3_aa: CASSEAGWGGQGKENEQFF
j_call: TRBJ2-7; v_call: TRBV30; clone_size: .; d_call: TRBD2; cdr3_nt: TGTGCCTGGTCAGCGGGAGGGCCGTCCGAGCAGTACTTC; cdr3_aa: CAWSAGGPSEQYF
j_call: TRBJ1-5; v_call: TRBV7-9; clone_size: .; d_call: .; cdr3_nt: TGTGCCAGCAGCTTAGGACAATGGGATCAGCCCCAGCATTTT; cdr3_aa: CASSLGQWDQPQHF
j_call: TRBJ2-7; v_call: TRBV6-5; clone_size: .; d_call: TRBD1; cdr3_nt: TGTGCCAACCGGGACAGGGCCTACGAGCAGTACTTC; cdr3_aa: CANRDRAYEQYF
j_call: TRBJ2-2; v_call: TRBV10-3; clone_size: .; d_call: .; cdr3_nt: TGTGCCATCAGTGAAAGGACGGGAAAGAACACCGGGGAGCTGTTTTTT; cdr3_aa: CAISERTGKNTGELFF
j_call: TRBJ2-7; v_call: TRBV19; clone_size: .; d_call: TRBD1; cdr3_nt: TGTGCCAGTAGTCCACAGGGGTTCGAGCAGTACTTC; cdr3_aa: CASSPQGFEQYF
j_call: TRBJ2-2; v_call: TRBV5-1; clone_size: .; d_call: .; cdr3_nt: TGCGCCAGCAGCTTGTTCAGGGAAGGCACCGGGGAGCTGTTTTTT; cdr3_aa: CASSLFREGTGELFF
j_call: TRBJ2-3; v_call: TRBV6-5; clone_size: .; d_call: .; cdr3_nt: TGTGCCAGCAGCCAACTCACCCTCACAGATACGCAGTATTTT; cdr3_aa: CASSQLTLTDTQYF
j_call: TRBJ1-2; v_call: TRBV6-1; clone_size: .; d_call: .; cdr3_nt: TGTGCCAGCAGACCGGCGGGGCTCTCAGGCTACACCTTC; cdr3_aa: CASRPAGLSGYTF
j_call: TRBJ2-3; v_call: TRBV7-9; clone_size: .; d_call: .; cdr3_nt: TGTGCCAGCAGCCTACAGACCCCGAAGGATACGCAGTATTTT; cdr3_aa: CASSLQTPKDTQYF
j_call: TRBJ2-7; v_call: TRBV6-4; clone_size: .; d_call: .; cdr3_nt: TGTGCCAGCAGGGGGGCAGCCTCCTACGAGCAGTACTTC; cdr3_aa: CASRGAASYEQYF
j_call: TRBJ2-1; v_call: TRBV7-6; clone_size: .; d_call: .; cdr3_nt: TGTGCCAGCAGCTTAGCGGACTTTTTTAGCTCCTACAATGAGCAGTTCTTC; cdr3_aa: CASSLADFFSSYNEQFF
j_call: TRBJ2-5; v_call: TRBV10-3; clone_size: .; d_call: .; cdr3_nt: TGTGCCATCAGTGAGGCGGGCTCGTACCAAGAGACCCAGTACTTC; cdr3_aa: CAISEAGSYQETQYF
j_call: TRBJ2-1; v_call: TRBV6-1; clone_size: .; d_call: TRBD2; cdr3_nt: TGTGCCAGCATTGGGCGGGAGTACAGTGAGCAGTTCTTC; cdr3_aa: CASIGREYSEQFF
j_call: TRBJ2-1; v_call: TRBV5-1; clone_size: .; d_call: TRBD2; cdr3_nt: TGCGCCAGCAGCTGGGCTAGCGGGAGTCCGGGGAATGAGCAGTTCTTC; cdr3_aa: CASSWASGSPGNEQFF
j_call: TRBJ1-3; v_call: TRBV9; clone_size: .; d_call: .; cdr3_nt: TGTGCCAGTGCTGGAAACACCATATATTTT; cdr3_aa: CASAGNTIYF
j_call: TRBJ2-1; v_call: TRBV5-4; clone_size: .; d_call: .; cdr3_nt: TGTGCCAGCAGCTCGACAGAGAACAATGAGCAGTTCTTC; cdr3_aa: CASSSTENNEQFF
j_call: TRBJ2-1; v_call: TRBV9; clone_size: once; d_call: TRBD1; cdr3_nt: TGTGCCAGCAGCCCCCTCCGGGACAGCGCGAACAATGAGCAGTTCTTC; cdr3_aa: CASSPLRDSANNEQFF
j_call: TRBJ2-2; v_call: TRBV2; clone_size: few; d_call: TRBD1; cdr3_nt: TGTGCCAGCGGACAGGCGAACACCGGGGAGCTGTTTTTT; cdr3_aa: CASGQANTGELFF
j_call: TRBJ2-7; v_call: TRBV25-1; clone_size: .; d_call: .; cdr3_nt: TGTGCCAGCAGTGAGGGACTTACCTACGAGCAGTACTTC; cdr3_aa: CASSEGLTYEQYF
j_call: TRBJ2-6; v_call: TRBV4-3; clone_size: once; d_call: .; cdr3_nt: TGCGCCAGCAGCCAATCCACAGGGTCTGGGGCCAACGTCCTGACTTTC; cdr3_aa: CASSQSTGSGANVLTF
j_call: TRBJ1-2; v_call: TRBV7-3; clone_size: .; d_call: TRBD1; cdr3_nt: TGTGCCAGCAGCTTAAGGGGTGTAGGGGACAGGTCGTATTCTAACTATGGCTACACCTTC; cdr3_aa: CASSLRGVGDRSYSNYGYTF
j_call: TRBJ2-7; v_call: TRBV11-2; clone_size: .; d_call: .; cdr3_nt: TGTGCCAGCAGCTTATGGGGAGGCGAGCAGTACTTC; cdr3_aa: CASSLWGGEQYF
j_call: TRBJ1-1; v_call: TRBV11-2; clone_size: .; d_call: .; cdr3_nt: TGTGCCAGCAGCCGCTTTGGGCTGAACACTGAAGCTTTCTTT; cdr3_aa: CASSRFGLNTEAFF
j_call: TRBJ1-2; v_call: TRBV7-2; clone_size: .; d_call: .; cdr3_nt: TGTGCCAGCAGCTTAGACAGGCCGAGGGACTATGGCTACACCTTC; cdr3_aa: CASSLDRPRDYGYTF
j_call: TRBJ2-1; v_call: TRBV9; clone_size: .; d_call: .; cdr3_nt: TGTGCCAGCAGCCTCTGGGGGGTAGCGGTCAATGAGCAGTTCTTC; cdr3_aa: CASSLWGVAVNEQFF
j_call: TRBJ1-3; v_call: TRBV7-2; clone_size: .; d_call: .; cdr3_nt: TGTGCCAGCAGCTTAGTAGGGCCTGGAAACACCATATATTTT; cdr3_aa: CASSLVGPGNTIYF
j_call: TRBJ1-2; v_call: TRBV7-8; clone_size: .; d_call: TRBD1; cdr3_nt: TGTGCCAGCAGCACCGGCCTACAGGGGACTAGGGGCTACACCTTC; cdr3_aa: CASSTGLQGTRGYTF
j_call: TRBJ2-3; v_call: TRBV6-6; clone_size: .; d_call: .; cdr3_nt: TGTGCCAGCAGTAAGGGGCAGGGGAGAGATACGCAGTATTTT; cdr3_aa: CASSKGQGRDTQYF
j_call: TRBJ2-1; v_call: TRBV5-1; clone_size: once; d_call: TRBD2; cdr3_nt: TGCGCCAGCAGCCTCCAGACTAGCGGGGTTTGGGATGAGCAGTTCTTC; cdr3_aa: CASSLQTSGVWDEQFF
j_call: TRBJ2-7; v_call: TRBV6-5; clone_size: few; d_call: .; cdr3_nt: TGTGCCAGCAGTCCCGGACGTAACGAGCAGTACTTC; cdr3_aa: CASSPGRNEQYF
j_call: TRBJ2-2; v_call: TRBV7-9; clone_size: .; d_call: TRBD2; cdr3_nt: TGTGCCAGCAGCATGGGACTAGCGGGAGTTGCTGGGGAGCTGTTTTTT; cdr3_aa: CASSMGLAGVAGELFF
j_call: TRBJ2-1; v_call: TRBV27; clone_size: .; d_call: .; cdr3_nt: TGTGCCAGCAGCGACTACAATGAGCAGTTCTTC; cdr3_aa: CASSDYNEQFF